This T cell receptor (beta chain) was sequenced for a study of graft-versus-host responses after intestinal transplantation. Investigators treated the graft tissue so that it released intraepithelial and lamina propria lymphocytes. The germline gives CDR1 SGHVS, CDR2 FQNEAQ. The CDR3 totals 16 residues. V was clipped by 5 bases and J by 1 base, with 17 bases between them. Assay: immunoSEQ multiplex PCR; the TCRdb copy retains only in-frame clones and omits some. The sample lists around 2,200 clones, 60% to 85% occurring once. Concerning this clone: Its antigen is as yet unknown.

Study-level findings and limits: Recipient marrow held GvH clones, some first seen in ileum or blood.

The clonotype comes from a human patient who received an intestinal transplant, so some T cells may come from the graft donor. The chain combines TRBV7-8 with TRBJ1-2; D is uncertain. The sample was ileum tissue, taken 18 days after transplant. This chain's CDR3 is CASSPWIGIRNYGYTF. In DNA, the CDR3 is TGTGCCAGCAGCCCCTGGATAGGGATACGTAACTATGGCTACACCTTC.